These T cell receptor beta chains were read from a single sample in a study of T cell responses to AZD1222 COVID-19 vaccine. Some clones are missing from TCRdb's copy, which holds only in-frame ones; the method was immunoSEQ multiplex PCR. The data contain 160,000 or so clones, over 80% of them singletons. The specimen was peripheral blood, collected 28 days after the second dose of the MenACWY control vaccine. These receptors came from an adult who received the MenACWY meningococcal vaccine as a control. Both conserved end residues are part of each CDR3. Each record gives: CDR3 DNA, CDR3 protein, V gene, clone size, D gene, J gene. The D gene is left open where the match is weak. Expanded clones are given a class, and other clones once, few, many or no size at all.

TGCGCCAGCAGCTACAACCCAACTAGCGGAAACAATGAGCAGTTCTTC CASSYNPTSGNNEQFF TRBV5-1 . TRBD2 TRBJ2-1
TGTGCCAGCAGCCTACTGGGACAGGGTATAGATGAGCAGTTCTTC CASSLLGQGIDEQFF TRBV3-1/TRBV3-2 . TRBD1 TRBJ2-1
TGCGCCAGCAGCCAAGGACAGGGGCCTTATGGCTACACCTTC CASSQGQGPYGYTF TRBV5-1 . TRBD1 TRBJ1-2
TGCAGTGCTAGTCAGGACTCTGGAAACACCATATATTTT CSASQDSGNTIYF TRBV20-1 once . TRBJ1-3
TGTGCCAGCAGCCCGGGGGCATCCGGAGAGACCCAGTACTTC CASSPGASGETQYF TRBV11-3 few . TRBJ2-5
TGTGCCAGCTCACCACTGATGGACAGTGAAGCTTTCTTT CASSPLMDSEAFF TRBV18 few . TRBJ1-1
TGTGCCAGTAGCGCGGCTAGCGGGACTTACGAGCAGTACTTC CASSAASGTYEQYF TRBV19 . TRBD2 TRBJ2-7
TGTGCCAGCAGCCCGGGGACAGGTTCCTACGAGCAGTACTTC CASSPGTGSYEQYF TRBV7-9 . TRBD1 TRBJ2-7
TGTGCCAGCAGCTTAGCTTCGACAGATGAGCAGTTCTTC CASSLASTDEQFF TRBV7-2 . . TRBJ2-1
TGTGCCAGCAGCTTTACAGATACGCAGTATTTT CASSFTDTQYF TRBV7-8 . . TRBJ2-3
TGTGCCAGCAGTAACAGGGGTATGATGAACACTGAAGCTTTCTTT CASSNRGMMNTEAFF TRBV6-2/TRBV6-3 . TRBD1 TRBJ1-1
TGTGCCAGCAGTCCCGGGACAGGGTATACCGGGGAGCTGTTTTTT CASSPGTGYTGELFF TRBV6-2/TRBV6-3 . TRBD1 TRBJ2-2
TGTGCCAGCAGTTACTCCCGGCCACCAACTAGCTATGGCTACACCTTC CASSYSRPPTSYGYTF TRBV6-5 . . TRBJ1-2
TGCAGCGTTGCAGGGACAGGGAAGGACCACACCTTC CSVAGTGKDHTF TRBV29-1 . TRBD1 TRBJ1-2
TGTGCCAGTAACCTAGGAGGCGGGAGGTTCCACTTC CASNLGGGRFHF TRBV12-3/TRBV12-4 few TRBD2 TRBJ2-5
TGTGCCAGCAGTCCCGTGGTAGCGGGATCCGGGGAGCTGTTTTTT CASSPVVAGSGELFF TRBV28 . TRBD2 TRBJ2-2
TGTGCCAGCAGCTTCACAGTTTATGGCTACACCTTC CASSFTVYGYTF TRBV7-2 . . TRBJ1-2
TGTGCCATCAGTTCCAGGGAAGGGATTGAAAAACTGTTTTTT CAISSREGIEKLFF TRBV10-3 . . TRBJ1-4
TGCAGCGCAGTAGCCGCAACTAATGAAAAACTGTTTTTT CSAVAATNEKLFF TRBV29-1 . . TRBJ1-4
TGTGCCATTGGAGGGGCCTTGGTAGGCTACACCTTC CAIGGALVGYTF TRBV28 few . TRBJ1-2
TGTGCCAGCAGCACTACAGGGAGCACTGAAGCTTTCTTT CASSTTGSTEAFF TRBV11-3 few . TRBJ1-1
TGTGCCAGCAGCCGGGACAGATACATGAACACTGAAGCTTTCTTT CASSRDRYMNTEAFF TRBV4-2 once TRBD1 TRBJ1-1
TGTGCCAGCATAGGGCGGGACAGAAGCAATCAGCCCCAGCATTTT CASIGRDRSNQPQHF TRBV28 few TRBD1 TRBJ1-5
TGTGCCAGTAGTCAACAATGGGTATCCCCTGAAGCTTTCTTT CASSQQWVSPEAFF TRBV19 . . TRBJ1-1
TGTGCCAGCAGTGAAGCCGGAGCAAGGATCAATCAGCCCCAGCATTTT CASSEAGARINQPQHF TRBV2 . . TRBJ1-5
TGTGCCAGCAGTTTAGGCAGGGTTGGCTTC CASSLGRVGF TRBV12-3/TRBV12-4 . . TRBJ1-2
TGCAGCGTTCCCCGAGTGGGACTAGCGGGAGGACTCCAGTACTTC CSVPRVGLAGGLQYF TRBV29-1 once TRBD2 TRBJ2-5
TGTGCCAGTAGTATGGACAGGAGCTCTGGAAACACCATATATTTT CASSMDRSSGNTIYF TRBV19 . TRBD1 TRBJ1-3
TGTGCCAGCAGCGACACCGACACTGAAGCTTTCTTT CASSDTDTEAFF TRBV6-2/TRBV6-3 . . TRBJ1-1
TGTGCCAGCAGAGCTAGGGGGGTCGACACCGGGGAGCTGTTTTTT CASRARGVDTGELFF TRBV9 . . TRBJ2-2
TGTGCCAGCAGCTATGGACAGGGGCAGCCCCAGCATTTT CASSYGQGQPQHF TRBV7-3 . TRBD1 TRBJ1-5
TGTGCCAGTAGTATAAATTGGGGGGGCACTGAAGCTTTCTTT CASSINWGGTEAFF TRBV19 . . TRBJ1-1
TGCAGTGCCGCGAGGTACACTGAAGCTTTCTTT CSAARYTEAFF TRBV20-1 once . TRBJ1-1
TGTGCCAGCAACAGCCGGGGACAGTGTTCAGGGAGGTCCTACGAGCAGTACTTC CASNSRGQCSGRSYEQYF TRBV21-1 . . TRBJ2-7
TGTGCCAGCAGCGTAGCTTCCGGGAACTCCTACGAGCAGTACTTC CASSVASGNSYEQYF TRBV9 . . TRBJ2-7
TGCGCCAGCAGCCCGGGGTCCAAAGACTGGTTCCCAGATACGCAGTATTTT CASSPGSKDWFPDTQYF TRBV5-1 . . TRBJ2-3
TGTGCCAGCAATGGACAGGCACATCAGCCCCAGCATTTT CASNGQAHQPQHF TRBV2 . TRBD1 TRBJ1-5
TGTGCCAGCAGTTTAGAGTTTAAAAAAAATGAGTACTTC CASSLEFKKNEYF TRBV28 . . TRBJ2-7
TGTGCCAGCAGCTTGTGGAGTCTTAATGAGCAGTTCTTC CASSLWSLNEQFF TRBV5-4 . . TRBJ2-1